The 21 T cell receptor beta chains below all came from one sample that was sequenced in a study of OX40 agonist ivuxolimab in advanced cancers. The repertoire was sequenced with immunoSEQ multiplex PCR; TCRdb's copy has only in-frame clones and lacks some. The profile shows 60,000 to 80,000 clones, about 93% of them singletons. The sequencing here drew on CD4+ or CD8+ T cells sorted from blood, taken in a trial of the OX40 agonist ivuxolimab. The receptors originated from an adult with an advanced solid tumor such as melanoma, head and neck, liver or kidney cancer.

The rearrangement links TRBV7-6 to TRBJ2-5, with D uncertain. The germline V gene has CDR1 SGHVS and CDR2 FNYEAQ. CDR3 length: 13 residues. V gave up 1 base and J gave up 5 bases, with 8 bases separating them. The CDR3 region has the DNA TGTGCCAGCAGCTTAGAGTTTGGGGAGACCCAGTACTTC. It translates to CASSLEFGETQYF.

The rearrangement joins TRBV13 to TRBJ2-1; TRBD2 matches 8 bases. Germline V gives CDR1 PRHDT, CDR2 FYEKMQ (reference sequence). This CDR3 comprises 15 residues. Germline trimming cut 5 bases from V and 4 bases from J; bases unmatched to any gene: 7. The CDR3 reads CASSRGSSGYNEQFF. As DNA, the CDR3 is TGTGCCAGCAGCCGCGGGTCTAGCGGGTACAATGAGCAGTTCTTC.

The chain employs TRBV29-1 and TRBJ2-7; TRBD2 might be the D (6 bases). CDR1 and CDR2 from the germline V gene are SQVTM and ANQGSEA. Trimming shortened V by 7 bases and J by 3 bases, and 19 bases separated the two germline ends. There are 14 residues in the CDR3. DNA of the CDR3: TGCAGCGCAGACCCGGGACTCCAGGACTACGAGCAGTACTTC. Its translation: CSADPGLQDYEQYF.

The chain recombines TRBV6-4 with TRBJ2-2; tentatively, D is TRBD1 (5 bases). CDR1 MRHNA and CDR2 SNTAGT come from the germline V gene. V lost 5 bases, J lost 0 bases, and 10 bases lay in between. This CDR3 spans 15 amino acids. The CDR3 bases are TGTGCCAGCAGTCAAGACAGTTCGAACACCGGGGAGCTGTTTTTT. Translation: CASSQDSSNTGELFF.

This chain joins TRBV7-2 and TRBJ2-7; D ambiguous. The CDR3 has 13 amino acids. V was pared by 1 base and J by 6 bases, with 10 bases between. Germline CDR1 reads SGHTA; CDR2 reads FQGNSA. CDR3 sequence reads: CASSLVVPSEQYF. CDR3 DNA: TGTGCCAGCAGCTTAGTGGTGCCCTCCGAGCAGTACTTC.

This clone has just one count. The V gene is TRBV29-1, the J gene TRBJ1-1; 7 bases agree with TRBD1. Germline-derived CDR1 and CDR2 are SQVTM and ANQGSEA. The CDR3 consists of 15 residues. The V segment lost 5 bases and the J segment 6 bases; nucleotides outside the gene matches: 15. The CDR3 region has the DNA TGCAGCGTTTCCAAAGGGGGAACAGGGGAGGCTGAAGCTTTCTTT. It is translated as CSVSKGGTGEAEAFF.

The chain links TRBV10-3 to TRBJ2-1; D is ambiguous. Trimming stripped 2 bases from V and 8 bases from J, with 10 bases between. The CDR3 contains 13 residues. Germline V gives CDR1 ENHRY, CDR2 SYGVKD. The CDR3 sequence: CAISETPRDEQFF. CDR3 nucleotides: TGTGCCATCAGTGAGACCCCCCGGGATGAGCAGTTCTTC.

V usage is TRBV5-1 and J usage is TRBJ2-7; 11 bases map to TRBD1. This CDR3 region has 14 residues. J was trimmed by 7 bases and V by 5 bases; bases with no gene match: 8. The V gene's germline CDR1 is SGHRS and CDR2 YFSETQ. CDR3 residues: CASRPGTGGIEQYF. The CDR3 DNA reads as TGCGCCAGCAGGCCCGGGACAGGGGGGATAGAGCAGTACTTC.

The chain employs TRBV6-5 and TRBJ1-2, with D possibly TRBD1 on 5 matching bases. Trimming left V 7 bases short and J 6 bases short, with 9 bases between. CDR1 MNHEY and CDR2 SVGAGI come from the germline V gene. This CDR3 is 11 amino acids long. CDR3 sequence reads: CASTKGHGYTF. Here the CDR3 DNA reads TGTGCCAGCACAAAGGGACATGGCTACACCTTC.

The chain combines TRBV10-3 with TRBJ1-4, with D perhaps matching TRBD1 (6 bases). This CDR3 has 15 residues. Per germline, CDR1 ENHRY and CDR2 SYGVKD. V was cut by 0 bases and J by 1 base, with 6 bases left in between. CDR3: CAISESTGTNEKLFF. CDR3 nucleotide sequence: TGTGCCATCAGTGAGTCGACAGGAACTAATGAAAAACTGTTTTTT.

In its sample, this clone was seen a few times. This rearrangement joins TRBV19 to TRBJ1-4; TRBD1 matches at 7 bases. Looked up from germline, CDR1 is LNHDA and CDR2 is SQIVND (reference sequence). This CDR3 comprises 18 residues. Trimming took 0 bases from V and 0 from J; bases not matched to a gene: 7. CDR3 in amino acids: CASSIEQGSLATNEKLFF. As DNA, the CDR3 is TGTGCCAGTAGTATAGAACAGGGGTCGCTTGCAACTAATGAAAAACTGTTTTTT.

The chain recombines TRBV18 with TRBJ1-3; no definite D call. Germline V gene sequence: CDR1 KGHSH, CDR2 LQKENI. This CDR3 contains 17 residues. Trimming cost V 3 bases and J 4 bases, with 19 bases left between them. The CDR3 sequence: CASSPFSGEYAGNTIYF. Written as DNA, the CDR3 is TGTGCCAGCTCACCGTTCTCCGGGGAGTATGCGGGAAACACCATATATTTT. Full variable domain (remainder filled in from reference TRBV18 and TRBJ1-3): NAGVMQNPRHLVRRRGQEARLRCSPMKGHSHVYWYRQLPEEGLKFMVYLQKENIIDESGMPKERFSAEFPKEGPSILRIQQVVRGDSAAYFCASSPFSGEYAGNTIYFGEGSWLTVV.

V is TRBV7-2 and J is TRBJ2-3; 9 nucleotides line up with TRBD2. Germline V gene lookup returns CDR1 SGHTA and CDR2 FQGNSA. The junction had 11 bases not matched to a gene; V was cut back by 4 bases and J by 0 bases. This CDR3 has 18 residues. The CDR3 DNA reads TGTGCCAGCAGCTCCACCGGGACTAGCAAAACTAGCACAGATACGCAGTATTTT. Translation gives CASSSTGTSKTSTDTQYF.

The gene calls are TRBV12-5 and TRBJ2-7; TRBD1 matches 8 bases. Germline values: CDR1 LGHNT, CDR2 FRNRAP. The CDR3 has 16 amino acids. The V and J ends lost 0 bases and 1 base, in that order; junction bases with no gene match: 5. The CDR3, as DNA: TGTGCTAGTGGTTTGGTAAGGGGGGACAGGTCCTACGAGCAGTACTTC. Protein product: CASGLVRGDRSYEQYF.

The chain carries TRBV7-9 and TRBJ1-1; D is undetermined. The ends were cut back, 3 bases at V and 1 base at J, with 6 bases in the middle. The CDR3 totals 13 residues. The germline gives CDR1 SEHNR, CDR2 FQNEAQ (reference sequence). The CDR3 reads CASSFRQNTEAFF. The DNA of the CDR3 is TGTGCCAGCAGCTTCAGACAGAACACTGAAGCTTTCTTT.

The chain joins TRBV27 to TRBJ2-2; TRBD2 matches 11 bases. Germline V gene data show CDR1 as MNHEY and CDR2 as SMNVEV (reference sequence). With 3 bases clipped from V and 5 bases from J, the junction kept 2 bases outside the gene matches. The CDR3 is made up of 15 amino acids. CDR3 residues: CASSLTSGITGELFF. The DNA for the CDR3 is TGTGCCAGCAGTTTGACTAGCGGGATAACCGGGGAGCTGTTTTTT.

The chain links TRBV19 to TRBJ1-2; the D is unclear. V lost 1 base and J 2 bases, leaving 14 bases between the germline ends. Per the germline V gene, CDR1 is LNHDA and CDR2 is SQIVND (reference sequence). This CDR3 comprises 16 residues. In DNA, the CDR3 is TGTGCCAGTAGTATAGTTCTATCGGCGGGAAACTATGGCTACACCTTC. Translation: CASSIVLSAGNYGYTF.

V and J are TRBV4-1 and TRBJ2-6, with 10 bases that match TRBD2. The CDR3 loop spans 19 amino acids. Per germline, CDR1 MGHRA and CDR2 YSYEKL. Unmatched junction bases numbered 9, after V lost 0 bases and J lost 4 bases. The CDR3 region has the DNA TGCGCCAGCAGCCAAGATCGGTCTAGCGGGAGTCACGGGGCCAACGTCCTGACTTTC. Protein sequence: CASSQDRSSGSHGANVLTF.

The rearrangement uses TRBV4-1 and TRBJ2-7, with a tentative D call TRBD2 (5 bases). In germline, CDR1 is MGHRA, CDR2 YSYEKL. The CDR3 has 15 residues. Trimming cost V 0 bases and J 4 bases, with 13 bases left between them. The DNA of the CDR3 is TGCGCCAGCAGCCAAGAAAGATACTCGGGGTACGAGCAGTACTTC. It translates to CASSQERYSGYEQYF.

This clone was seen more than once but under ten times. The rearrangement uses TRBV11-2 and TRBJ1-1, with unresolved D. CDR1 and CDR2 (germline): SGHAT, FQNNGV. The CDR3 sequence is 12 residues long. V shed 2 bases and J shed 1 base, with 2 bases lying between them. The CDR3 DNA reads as TGTGCCAGCAGCTTAAAGAACACTGAAGCTTTCTTT. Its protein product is CASSLKNTEAFF.

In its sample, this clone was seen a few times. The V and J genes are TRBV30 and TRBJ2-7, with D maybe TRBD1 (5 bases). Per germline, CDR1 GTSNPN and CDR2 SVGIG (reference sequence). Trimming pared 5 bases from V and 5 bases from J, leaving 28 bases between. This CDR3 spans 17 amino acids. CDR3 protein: CAWGTLPITGRPDEQYF. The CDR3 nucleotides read TGTGCCTGGGGAACACTCCCCATCACAGGAAGGCCTGACGAGCAGTACTTC. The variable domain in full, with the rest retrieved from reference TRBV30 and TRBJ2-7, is SQTIHQWPATLVQPVGSPLSLECTVEGTSNPNLYWYRQAAGRGLQLLFYSVGIGQISSEVPQNLSASRPQDRQFILSSKKLLLSDSGFYLCAWGTLPITGRPDEQYFGPGTRLTVT.